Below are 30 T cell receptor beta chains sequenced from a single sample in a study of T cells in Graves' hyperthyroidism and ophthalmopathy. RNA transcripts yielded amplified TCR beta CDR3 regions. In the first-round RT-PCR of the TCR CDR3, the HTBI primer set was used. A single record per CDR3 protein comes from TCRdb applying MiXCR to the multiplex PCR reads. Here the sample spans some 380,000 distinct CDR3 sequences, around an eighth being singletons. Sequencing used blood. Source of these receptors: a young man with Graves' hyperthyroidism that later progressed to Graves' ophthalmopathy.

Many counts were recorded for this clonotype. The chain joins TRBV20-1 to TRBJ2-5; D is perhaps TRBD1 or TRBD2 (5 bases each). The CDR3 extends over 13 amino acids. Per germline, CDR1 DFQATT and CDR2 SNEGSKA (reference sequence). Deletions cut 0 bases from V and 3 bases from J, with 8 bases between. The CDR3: CSARDGTKETQYF. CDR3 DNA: TGCAGTGCTAGAGACGGGACGAAAGAGACCCAGTACTTC.

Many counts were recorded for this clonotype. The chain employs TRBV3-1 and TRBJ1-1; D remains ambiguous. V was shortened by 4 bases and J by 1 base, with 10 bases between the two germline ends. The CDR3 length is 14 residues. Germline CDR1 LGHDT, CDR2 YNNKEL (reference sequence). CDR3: CASSPRSENTEAFF. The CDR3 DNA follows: TGTGCCAGCAGCCCGCGTTCAGAGAACACTGAAGCTTTCTTT.

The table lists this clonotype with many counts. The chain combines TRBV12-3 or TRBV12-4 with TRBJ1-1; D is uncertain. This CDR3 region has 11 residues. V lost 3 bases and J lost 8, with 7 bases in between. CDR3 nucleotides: TGTGCCAGCAGTTTGCGCCGGGAAGCTTTCTTT. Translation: CASSLRREAFF.

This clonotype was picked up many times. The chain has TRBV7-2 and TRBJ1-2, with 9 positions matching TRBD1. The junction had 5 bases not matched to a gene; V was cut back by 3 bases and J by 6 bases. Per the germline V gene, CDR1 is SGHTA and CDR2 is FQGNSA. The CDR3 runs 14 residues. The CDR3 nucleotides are TGTGCCAGCAGCTTTTATGGGGACAGGGATGGCTACACCTTC. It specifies CASSFYGDRDGYTF.

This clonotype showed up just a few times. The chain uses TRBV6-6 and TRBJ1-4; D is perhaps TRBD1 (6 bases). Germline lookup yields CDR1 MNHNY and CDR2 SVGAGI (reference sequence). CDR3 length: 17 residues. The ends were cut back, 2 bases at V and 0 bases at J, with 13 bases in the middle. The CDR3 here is CASSYRTGSATNEKLFF. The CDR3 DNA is TGTGCCAGCAGTTACCGTACAGGGTCTGCAACTAATGAAAAACTGTTTTTT.

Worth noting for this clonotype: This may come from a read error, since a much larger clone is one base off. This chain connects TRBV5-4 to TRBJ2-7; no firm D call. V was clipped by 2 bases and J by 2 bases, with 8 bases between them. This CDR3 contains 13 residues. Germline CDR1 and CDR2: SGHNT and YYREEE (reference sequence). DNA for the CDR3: TGTGCCAGCAGCTTAGGTTTCGCCTACGAGCAGTACTTC. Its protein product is CASSLGFAYEQYF.

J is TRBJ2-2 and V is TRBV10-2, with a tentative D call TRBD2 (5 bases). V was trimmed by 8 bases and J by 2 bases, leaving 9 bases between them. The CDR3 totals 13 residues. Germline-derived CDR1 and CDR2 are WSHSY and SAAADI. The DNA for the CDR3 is TGCGCCAGCCTAGACTATAACACCGGGGAGCTGTTTTTT. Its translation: CASLDYNTGELFF.

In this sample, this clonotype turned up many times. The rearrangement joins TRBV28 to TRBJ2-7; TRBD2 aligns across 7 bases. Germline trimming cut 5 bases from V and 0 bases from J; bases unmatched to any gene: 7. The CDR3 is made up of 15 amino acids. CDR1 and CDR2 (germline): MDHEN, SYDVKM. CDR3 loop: CASSARGDVSYEQYF. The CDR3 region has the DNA TGTGCCAGCAGTGCCCGGGGGGACGTCTCCTACGAGCAGTACTTC.

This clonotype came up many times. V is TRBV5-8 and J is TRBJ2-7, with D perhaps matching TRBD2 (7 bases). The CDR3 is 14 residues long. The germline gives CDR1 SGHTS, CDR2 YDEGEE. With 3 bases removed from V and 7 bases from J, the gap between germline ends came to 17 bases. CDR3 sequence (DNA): TGTGCCAGCAGCTCCCTGGCGGGGGCTCGGGAGCAGTACTTC. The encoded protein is CASSSLAGAREQYF.

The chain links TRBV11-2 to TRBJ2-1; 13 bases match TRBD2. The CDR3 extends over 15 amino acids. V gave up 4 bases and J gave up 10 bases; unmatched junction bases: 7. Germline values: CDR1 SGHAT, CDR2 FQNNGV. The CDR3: CASSSGTSGAREQFF. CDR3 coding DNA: TGTGCCAGCAGCTCAGGGACTAGCGGGGCTAGAGAGCAGTTCTTC.

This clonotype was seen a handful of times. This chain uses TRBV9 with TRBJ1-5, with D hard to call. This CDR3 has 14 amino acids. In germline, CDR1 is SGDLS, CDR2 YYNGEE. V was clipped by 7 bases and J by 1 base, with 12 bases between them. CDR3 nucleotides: TGTGCCAGCTCTGAGTCCGGGAGCAATCAGCCCCAGCATTTT. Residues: CASSESGSNQPQHF. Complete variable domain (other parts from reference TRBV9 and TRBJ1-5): DSGVTQTPKHLITATGQRVTLRCSPRSGDLSVYWYQQSLDQGLQFLIQYYNGEERAKGNILERFSAQQFPDLHSELNLSSLELGDSALYFCASSESGSNQPQHFGDGTRLSIL.

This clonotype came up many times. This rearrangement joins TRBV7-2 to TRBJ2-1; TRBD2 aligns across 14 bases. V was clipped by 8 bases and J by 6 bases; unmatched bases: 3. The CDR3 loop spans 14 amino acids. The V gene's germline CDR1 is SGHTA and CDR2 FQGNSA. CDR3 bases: TGTGCCAGCCAGACTAGCGGGGGGGGCAATGAGCAGTTCTTC. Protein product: CASQTSGGGNEQFF.

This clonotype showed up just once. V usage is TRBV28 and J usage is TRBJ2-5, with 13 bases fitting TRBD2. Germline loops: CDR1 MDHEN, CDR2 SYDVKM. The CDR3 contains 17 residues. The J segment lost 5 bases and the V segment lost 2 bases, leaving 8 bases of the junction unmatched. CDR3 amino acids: CASSLLRLAGGGETQYF. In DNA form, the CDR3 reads TGTGCCAGCAGTTTACTAAGACTAGCGGGGGGCGGGGAGACCCAGTACTTC.

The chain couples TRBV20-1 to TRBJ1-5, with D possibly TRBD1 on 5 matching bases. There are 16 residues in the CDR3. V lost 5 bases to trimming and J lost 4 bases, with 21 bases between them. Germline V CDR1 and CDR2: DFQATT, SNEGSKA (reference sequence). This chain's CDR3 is CSALSGGTLINQPQHF. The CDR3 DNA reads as TGCAGTGCTCTTTCGGGGGGAACCTTAATTAATCAGCCCCAGCATTTT.

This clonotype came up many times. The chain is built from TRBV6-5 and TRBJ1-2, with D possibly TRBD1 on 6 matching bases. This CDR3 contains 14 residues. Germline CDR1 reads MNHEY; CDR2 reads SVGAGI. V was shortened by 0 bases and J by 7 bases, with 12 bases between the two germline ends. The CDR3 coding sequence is TGTGCCAGCAGTTACTCGACAGGATCGGGTGGCTACACCTTC. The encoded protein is CASSYSTGSGGYTF.

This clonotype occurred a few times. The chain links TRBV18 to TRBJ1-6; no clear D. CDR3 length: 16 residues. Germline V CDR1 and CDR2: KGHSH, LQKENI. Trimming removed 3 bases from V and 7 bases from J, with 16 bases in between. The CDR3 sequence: CASSPYGSQSNSPLHF. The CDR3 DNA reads TGTGCCAGCTCACCGTATGGTAGCCAATCAAATTCACCCCTCCACTTT.

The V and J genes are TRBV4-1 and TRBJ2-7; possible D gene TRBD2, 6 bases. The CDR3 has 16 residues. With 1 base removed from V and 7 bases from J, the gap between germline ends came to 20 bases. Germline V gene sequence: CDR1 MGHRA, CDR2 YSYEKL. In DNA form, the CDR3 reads TGCGCCAGCAGCCAAGGGCACCAGGAGGGGCGTGGGGAGCAGTACTTC. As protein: CASSQGHQEGRGEQYF.

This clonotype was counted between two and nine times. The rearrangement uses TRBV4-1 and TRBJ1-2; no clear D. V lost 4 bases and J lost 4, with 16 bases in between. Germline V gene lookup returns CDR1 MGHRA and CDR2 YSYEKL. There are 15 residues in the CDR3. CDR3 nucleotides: TGCGCCAGCAGCCCAAAAGCAGCGTCCCTCTATGGCTACACCTTC. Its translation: CASSPKAASLYGYTF.

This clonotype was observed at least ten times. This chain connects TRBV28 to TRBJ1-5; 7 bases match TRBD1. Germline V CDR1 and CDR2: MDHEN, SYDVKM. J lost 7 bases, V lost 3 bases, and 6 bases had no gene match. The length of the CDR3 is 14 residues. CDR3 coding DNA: TGTGCCAGCAGTTTGAGGGGGCTTGGGCAGCCCCAGCATTTT. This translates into CASSLRGLGQPQHF.

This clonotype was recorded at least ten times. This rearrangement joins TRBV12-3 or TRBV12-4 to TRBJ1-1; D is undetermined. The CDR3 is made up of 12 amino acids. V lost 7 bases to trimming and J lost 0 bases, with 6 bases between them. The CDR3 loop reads CASNSMNTEAFF. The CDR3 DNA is TGTGCCAGCAATTCAATGAACACTGAAGCTTTCTTT.

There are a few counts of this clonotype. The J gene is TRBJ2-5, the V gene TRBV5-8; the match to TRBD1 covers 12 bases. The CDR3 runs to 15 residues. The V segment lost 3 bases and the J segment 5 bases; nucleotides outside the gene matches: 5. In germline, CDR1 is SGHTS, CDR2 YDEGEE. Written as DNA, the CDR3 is TGTGCCAGCAGCTCGGGACAGGGGGCAGGGGAGACCCAGTACTTC. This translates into CASSSGQGAGETQYF.

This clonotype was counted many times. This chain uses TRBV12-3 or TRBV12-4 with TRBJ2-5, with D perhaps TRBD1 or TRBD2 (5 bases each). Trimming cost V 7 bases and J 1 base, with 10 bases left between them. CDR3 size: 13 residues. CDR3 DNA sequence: TGTGCCAGCACAACGGGGCTCCAAGAGACCCAGTACTTC. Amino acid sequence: CASTTGLQETQYF.

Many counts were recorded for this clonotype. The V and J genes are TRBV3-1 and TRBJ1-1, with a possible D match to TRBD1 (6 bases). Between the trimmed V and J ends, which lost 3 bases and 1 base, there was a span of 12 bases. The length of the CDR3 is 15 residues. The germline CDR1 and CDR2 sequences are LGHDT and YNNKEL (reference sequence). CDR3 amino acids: CASSQQGFKNTEAFF. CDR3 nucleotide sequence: TGTGCCAGCAGCCAGCAGGGGTTTAAGAACACTGAAGCTTTCTTT.

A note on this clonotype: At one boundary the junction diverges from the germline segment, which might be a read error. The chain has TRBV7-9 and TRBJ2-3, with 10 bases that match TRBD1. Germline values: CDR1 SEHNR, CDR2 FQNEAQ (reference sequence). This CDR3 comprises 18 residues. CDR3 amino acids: CANSLLPGTGDLTDTQYF. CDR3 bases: TGTGCCAACAGCTTACTCCCCGGGACAGGGGACCTCACAGATACGCAGTATTTT.

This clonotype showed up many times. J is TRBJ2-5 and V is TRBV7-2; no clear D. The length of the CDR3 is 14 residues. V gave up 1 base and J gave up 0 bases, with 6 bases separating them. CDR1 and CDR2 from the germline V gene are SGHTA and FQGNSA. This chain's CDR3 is CASSLGPDQETQYF. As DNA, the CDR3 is TGTGCCAGCAGCTTAGGACCTGACCAAGAGACCCAGTACTTC.

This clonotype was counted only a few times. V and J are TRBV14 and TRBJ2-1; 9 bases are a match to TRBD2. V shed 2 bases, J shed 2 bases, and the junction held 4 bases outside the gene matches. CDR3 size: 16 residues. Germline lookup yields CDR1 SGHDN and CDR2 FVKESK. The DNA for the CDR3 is TGTGCCAGCAGCCAACTAAGCGGGGGGACCTACAATGAGCAGTTCTTC. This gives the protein CASSQLSGGTYNEQFF.

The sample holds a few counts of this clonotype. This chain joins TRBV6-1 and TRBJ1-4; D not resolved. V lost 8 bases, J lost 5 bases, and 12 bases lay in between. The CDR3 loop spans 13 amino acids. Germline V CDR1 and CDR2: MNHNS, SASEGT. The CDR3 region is CASGISRNEKLFF. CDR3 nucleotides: TGTGCCAGCGGCATAAGCCGGAATGAAAAACTGTTTTTT.

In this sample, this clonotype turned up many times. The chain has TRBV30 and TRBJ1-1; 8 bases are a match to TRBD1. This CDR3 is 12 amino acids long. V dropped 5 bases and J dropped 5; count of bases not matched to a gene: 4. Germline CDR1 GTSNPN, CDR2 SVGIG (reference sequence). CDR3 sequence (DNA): TGTGCCTGGGACAGGGGAGGGACTGAAGCTTTCTTT. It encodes CAWDRGGTEAFF.

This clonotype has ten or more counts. CDR3 bases: TGCAGTGCTAGAGATGAGGGGGCGGGGTACTATGGCTACACCTTC. Its translation: CSARDEGAGYYGYTF. V and J are TRBV20-1 and TRBJ1-2; TRBD1 aligns across 7 bases. The V segment lost 0 bases and the J segment 3 bases; nucleotides outside the gene matches: 7. This CDR3 contains 15 residues. Germline CDR1 reads DFQATT; CDR2 reads SNEGSKA (reference sequence).

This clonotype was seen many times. The CDR3 sequence: CASSQDSGGGRTQYF. CDR3 sequence (DNA): TGTGCCAGCAGCCAAGATAGTGGCGGGGGGCGGACCCAGTACTTC. V gene TRBV3-1 combines with J gene TRBJ2-5, with TRBD2 matching 8 bases. Trimming took 0 bases from V and 7 from J; bases not matched to a gene: 7. The CDR3 totals 15 residues. CDR1 and CDR2 from the germline V gene are LGHDT and YNNKEL (reference sequence).